The 18 T cell receptor beta chains below come from one sample, sequenced in a study of T cells after yellow fever vaccination (dated by TCRdb to the late 2010s). Explained via the paper, the treatment or condition label denotes: live attenuated yellow fever vaccine strain. The library was generated by 5' RACE. TCRdb shows the sequencer as Illumina HiSeq 2500. TCRdb reprocessing: public reads trimmed at Q25 with fastp, clones called with MiXCR, in-frame beta chains kept. Records with the same CDR3 protein are collapsed into one entry carrying the most frequent genes and DNA. Here the sample has just under 600,000 distinct CDR3 sequences; roughly 14% occur a single time. The ten largest clones take up around 15% of the sample. The specimen comprised PBMCs, sampled on the day of the yellow fever booster vaccination. The receptors stem from a man aged 30 to 39 who received the YFV17D yellow fever vaccine.

This clonotype was seen a few times. The CDR3 protein is CASSGDSATDTQYF. Written as DNA, the CDR3 is TGCGCCAGCAGCGGGGACAGTGCCACAGATACGCAGTATTTT. The rearrangement links TRBV5-1 to TRBJ2-3, with 7 bases lining up with TRBD1. The CDR3 runs 14 residues. The J segment lost 2 bases and the V segment lost 4 bases, leaving 4 bases of the junction unmatched. The germline gives CDR1 SGHRS, CDR2 YFSETQ.

The V gene is TRBV5-1, the J gene TRBJ2-7; 10 nucleotides match TRBD1. This CDR3 comprises 14 residues. Trimming cost V 4 bases and J 5 bases; bases outside gene matches: 6. Germline CDR1 and CDR2: SGHRS and YFSETQ. The CDR3 here is CASSVGQGQHEQYF. The CDR3 region has the DNA TGCGCCAGCAGCGTGGGACAGGGGCAACACGAGCAGTACTTC.

The table lists this clonotype with a few counts. In DNA form, the CDR3 reads TGTGCCACCAGTGGACCGGGGCTGAGCTCCTACAATGAGCAGTTCTTC. This sequence encodes CATSGPGLSSYNEQFF. This chain joins TRBV24-1 and TRBJ2-1; D is perhaps TRBD1 or TRBD2 (5 bases each). The germline V gene encodes CDR1 KGHDR and CDR2 SFDVKD. The length of the CDR3 is 16 residues. V shed 5 bases and J shed 0 bases, with 13 bases lying between them.

The table lists this clonotype with a few counts. DNA for the CDR3: TGTGCCAGCAGCCTCAGCGGGAGCAGCACCGGGGAGCTGTTTTTT. Protein product: CASSLSGSSTGELFF. This chain uses TRBV7-2 with TRBJ2-2, with 8 bases matching TRBD2. The germline gives CDR1 SGHTA, CDR2 FQGNSA. V shed 5 bases, J shed 4 bases, and the junction held 6 bases outside the gene matches. The CDR3 consists of 15 residues. The entire variable domain, with the rest obtained from reference TRBV7-2 and TRBJ2-2, is as follows: GAGVSQSPSNKVTEKGKDVELRCDPISGHTALYWYRQSLGQGLEFLIYFQGNSAPDKSGLPSDRFSAERTGGSVSTLTIQRTQQEDSAVYLCASSLSGSSTGELFFGEGSRLTVL.

There are a few counts of this clonotype. This chain links TRBV20-1 with TRBJ2-5, with a weak D call TRBD1 (6 bases). From germline, CDR1 is DFQATT and CDR2 SNEGSKA (reference sequence). This CDR3 is built from 15 residues. V dropped 6 bases and J dropped 4 bases, with 21 bases sitting between them. The CDR3 DNA follows: TGCAGTGCCCTAAGTAATCAGGGGCTGGGAGAGACCCAGTACTTC. Residues: CSALSNQGLGETQYF.

In this sample, this clonotype turned up a few times. CDR3 nucleotides: TGCGCCAGCAGTGACCACTTCGCGGGAGAATCCCAAGAGACCCAGTACTTC. Amino acid sequence: CASSDHFAGESQETQYF. The V gene is TRBV10-1, the J gene TRBJ2-5, with 7 nucleotides matching TRBD2. This CDR3 has 17 residues. Germline-derived CDR1 and CDR2 are WNHNN and SYGVQD (reference sequence). Unmatched junction bases numbered 11, after V lost 3 bases and J lost 1 base.

The genes are TRBV29-1 and TRBJ2-1; D remains unclear. Germline V gene sequence: CDR1 SQVTM, CDR2 ANQGSEA. The ends were cut back, 7 bases at V and 0 bases at J, with 4 bases in the middle. The CDR3 sequence is 11 residues long. The CDR3 is CSASSYNEQFF. DNA for the CDR3: TGCAGCGCAAGCTCCTACAATGAGCAGTTCTTC.

This clonotype was found a few times. The chain joins TRBV6-1 to TRBJ1-6; TRBD1 matches at 9 bases. CDR3 size: 15 residues. CDR1 and CDR2 (germline): MNHNS, SASEGT. The V and J ends lost 6 bases and 5 bases, in that order; junction bases with no gene match: 5. The CDR3 sequence is CASRWTGEDNSPLHF. The CDR3 region has the DNA TGTGCCAGCAGGTGGACAGGGGAAGATAATTCACCCCTCCACTTT.

This clonotype was detected only a few times. The junction and the germline gene differ at one end; a read error may be behind it. The chain recombines TRBV7-7 with TRBJ2-1; the match to TRBD1 covers 7 bases. The CDR3 is made up of 14 amino acids. Germline-derived CDR1 and CDR2 are SSHAT and FNYEAQ (reference sequence). The CDR3 is CASSEYDRDNEQFF. DNA for the CDR3: TGTGCTAGCAGCGAATACGACAGGGATAATGAGCAGTTCTTC. Full variable domain (outside the CDR3, taken from reference TRBV7-7 and TRBJ2-1): GAGVSQSPRYKVTKRGQDVTLRCDPISSHATLYWYQQALGQGPEFLTYFNYEAQPDKSGLPSDRFSAERPEGSISTLTIQRTEQRDSAMYRCASSEYDRDNEQFFGPGTRLTVL.

This clonotype has only a few counts. The chain uses TRBV20-1 and TRBJ2-7; D possibly corresponds to TRBD1 (6 bases). Germline values: CDR1 DFQATT, CDR2 SNEGSKA (reference sequence). The CDR3 runs 15 residues. Trimming took 3 bases from V and 5 from J, leaving 20 bases between them. CDR3 sequence (DNA): TGCAGTGCTAGCGCCGACTACAGGGCAGCGGACGAGCAGTACTTC. Translation gives CSASADYRAADEQYF.

The V and J genes are TRBV20-1 and TRBJ2-3; 11 bases line up with TRBD1. V lost 6 bases to trimming and J lost 3 bases; unmatched junction nucleotides: 8. CDR1 and CDR2 from the germline V gene are DFQATT and SNEGSKA (reference sequence). The CDR3 sequence is 15 residues long. This chain's CDR3 is CSASPGTGGTDTQYF. The CDR3 coding sequence is TGCAGTGCAAGCCCCGGGACAGGGGGAACAGATACGCAGTATTTT.

This clonotype was seen more than once but under ten times. The chain uses TRBV20-1 and TRBJ1-3, with TRBD1 as a possible D gene (6 bases). The CDR3 totals 15 residues. The ends were cut back, 1 base at V and 1 base at J, with 11 bases in the middle. Looked up from germline, CDR1 is DFQATT and CDR2 is SNEGSKA (reference sequence). The CDR3 protein is CSARGSQGSGNTIYF. The CDR3 DNA sequence: TGCAGTGCTAGAGGCTCTCAGGGGTCTGGAAACACCATATATTTT.

This rearrangement joins TRBV7-9 to TRBJ2-1, with D maybe TRBD2 (5 bases). From germline, CDR1 is SEHNR and CDR2 FQNEAQ (reference sequence). Trimming took 8 bases from V and 9 from J, leaving 14 bases between them. CDR3 size: 12 residues. CDR3 in DNA: TGTGCCAGCGCGGGTGGTCGATCTGAGCAGTTCTTC. Translation gives CASAGGRSEQFF.

This chain joins TRBV25-1 and TRBJ2-7, with 9 nucleotides matching TRBD1. This CDR3 is 13 amino acids long. After removal of 5 bases from V and 4 bases from J, the junction contained 3 bases not matched to a gene. From germline, CDR1 is MGHDK and CDR2 SYGVNS. This CDR3 is CASSKDRGYEQYF. Written as DNA, the CDR3 is TGTGCCAGCAGTAAAGACAGGGGGTACGAGCAGTACTTC.

This sequence joins TRBV7-6 and TRBJ1-1; no firm D call. CDR1 is SGHVS and CDR2 is FNYEAQ in the germline V gene. The V and J ends lost 1 base and 7 bases respectively, with 10 bases between them. The CDR3 covers 13 residues. The CDR3 here is CASSLGRLSEAFF. The CDR3 DNA sequence: TGTGCCAGCAGCTTAGGTCGGCTGAGTGAAGCTTTCTTT. The entire variable domain, with the rest obtained from reference TRBV7-6 and TRBJ1-1, is as follows: GAGVSQSPRYKVTKRGQDVALRCDPISGHVSLYWYRQALGQGPEFLTYFNYEAQQDKSGLPNDRFSAERPEGSISTLTIQRTEQRDSAMYRCASSLGRLSEAFFGQGTRLTVV.

This clonotype came up a few times. The gene calls are TRBV7-9 and TRBJ2-7, with a tentative D call TRBD2 (6 bases). The length of the CDR3 is 14 residues. V was pared by 4 bases and J by 3 bases, with 13 bases between. Germline assignment: CDR1 SEHNR and CDR2 FQNEAQ (reference sequence). In DNA form, the CDR3 reads TGTGCCAGCAGCTACCGGACTAACAGCTACGAGCAGTACTTC. Amino acids: CASSYRTNSYEQYF. Full variable domain (missing parts from reference TRBV7-9 and TRBJ2-7): DTGVSQNPRHKITKRGQNVTFRCDPISEHNRLYWYRQTLGQGPEFLTYFQNEAQLEKSRLLSDRFSAERPKGSFSTLEIQRTEQGDSAMYLCASSYRTNSYEQYFGPGTRLTVT.

This clonotype was observed a handful of times. Written as DNA, the CDR3 is TGTGCCAGCAGATCCAGGGGTGGCACAGATACGCAGTATTTT. As protein: CASRSRGGTDTQYF. The rearrangement uses TRBV6-1 and TRBJ2-3; D may be TRBD1 (6 bases). Germline CDR1 and CDR2: MNHNS and SASEGT. This CDR3 is 14 amino acids long. Between the trimmed V and J ends, which lost 6 bases and 1 base, there was a span of 11 bases.

This chain uses TRBV6-5 with TRBJ2-3, with D perhaps assigned TRBD1 or TRBD2 (5 bases each). V was clipped by 6 bases and J by 6 bases, with 10 bases between them. Germline-derived CDR1 and CDR2 are MNHEY and SVGAGI. The CDR3 consists of 12 residues. The CDR3, as DNA: TGTGCCAGCAGGGGACCCGCTGATACGCAGTATTTT. Encoded protein: CASRGPADTQYF.